These T cell receptor beta chains were read from a single sample in a study of regulatory T cells in long-lasting Graves disease. TCRdb reprocessed the multiplex PCR reads via MiXCR and lists one record per CDR3 protein. The table includes about 540,000 distinct CDR3 sequences, about 14% detected once. These sequences were also reported in another study, on T cells in Graves' hyperthyroidism and ophthalmopathy.

Sequenced material: peripheral blood mononuclear cells (PBMCs), taken at new diagnosis, from a patient treated with antithyroid drugs. The source is a man under 40 with Graves disease. Both conserved end residues are part of each CDR3. A D gene is named only where the DNA matches it firmly. Clone size is not always given. Where it is, it says once, few, many or a class for expanded clones.

many TRBD1 TRBJ1-3 TRBV6-1 CASRPGQGSGNTIYF TGTGCCAGCAGACCGGGACAGGGGTCTGGAAACACCATATATTTT
many TRBD2 TRBJ2-3 TRBV5-1 CAGGSGSSEDTQYF TGCGCAGGGGGTAGCGGGAGTTCGGAGGATACGCAGTATTTT
many TRBD1 TRBJ1-1 TRBV20-1 CSPRTGLSNTEAFF TGCAGTCCAAGGACAGGCCTTTCGAACACTGAAGCTTTCTTT
few TRBD1 TRBJ1-2 TRBV29-1 CSVAGQYRSYTF TGCAGCGTTGCGGGACAGTATCGTAGCTACACCTTC
few TRBD2 TRBJ2-3 TRBV29-1 CSVEGLLAGGTDTQYF TGCAGCGTTGAAGGGCTACTAGCGGGAGGGACAGATACGCAGTATTTT
many TRBD2 TRBJ2-5 TRBV2 CASRVTSVPGETQYF TGTGCCAGCAGAGTCACTAGCGTCCCTGGGGAGACCCAGTACTTC
many TRBD1 TRBJ1-1 TRBV2 CASSEQGWTEAFF TGTGCCAGCAGCGAACAGGGGTGGACTGAAGCTTTCTTT
NA NA TRBJ2-1 TRBV9 CASSVGFYNEQFF TGTGCCAGCAGCGTCGGCTTTTACAATGAGCAGTTCTTC
many TRBD2 TRBJ2-7 TRBV2 CASGYSGSGRTPGQYF TGTGCCAGCGGGTATTCTGGCAGCGGGAGGACCCCGGGGCAGTACTTC
few NA TRBJ1-1 TRBV4-2 CASSQERLFTEAFF TGTGCCAGCAGCCAAGAACGGTTGTTCACTGAAGCTTTCTTT
NA TRBD1 TRBJ2-1 TRBV4-1 CASSQATGLSYNEQFF TGCGCCAGCAGCCAAGCGACAGGGTTGTCCTACAATGAGCAGTTCTTC
few NA TRBJ1-2 TRBV5-6 CASSTPARLYGYTF TGTGCCAGCAGCACGCCCGCCAGACTCTATGGCTACACCTTC
many TRBD2 TRBJ2-3 TRBV19 CATPPGRAGEIDTQYF TGTGCCACCCCCCCCGGGAGGGCGGGAGAGATTGATACGCAGTATTTT
many TRBD1 TRBJ1-1 TRBV7-3 CASSPWGDREVTEAFF TGTGCCAGCAGCCCTTGGGGGGACAGGGAGGTTACTGAAGCTTTCTTT
many NA TRBJ2-7 TRBV28 CASSQGGVYEQYF TGTGCCAGCAGTCAAGGCGGGGTCTACGAGCAGTACTTC
few TRBD2 TRBJ2-7 TRBV11-2 CASTPRLADYEQYF TGTGCCAGCACCCCCAGACTAGCCGATTACGAGCAGTACTTC
NA NA TRBJ2-1 TRBV20-1 CSARDLGEPYNEQFF TGCAGTGCTAGAGATTTGGGGGAGCCCTACAATGAGCAGTTCTTC
NA NA TRBJ1-1 TRBV19 CASSIARVGEAFF TGTGCCAGTAGTATAGCCAGGGTTGGTGAAGCTTTCTTT
NA NA TRBJ2-7 TRBV3-1 CASSRGYERYF TGTGCCAGCAGCCGAGGGTACGAGCGGTACTTC
many TRBD1 TRBJ2-7 TRBV10-1 CASSDGQGYEQYF TGCGCCAGCAGTGATGGACAGGGCTACGAGCAGTACTTC
few NA TRBJ2-1 TRBV20-1 CSALGLSYNEQFF TGCAGTGCCCTGGGCCTCTCCTACAATGAGCAGTTCTTC
NA TRBD2 TRBJ2-1 TRBV20-1 CSARDGGRDEQFF TGCAGTGCTAGAGATGGCGGGAGGGATGAGCAGTTCTTC
NA NA TRBJ2-1 TRBV18 CASSPPRLWSGGARNEQFF TGTGCCAGCTCACCACCGAGACTGTGGAGTGGCGGGGCTCGGAATGAGCAGTTCTTC
many TRBD1 TRBJ2-7 TRBV30 CAWSTGVYSYEQYF TGTGCCTGGAGCACAGGGGTGTACTCCTACGAGCAGTACTTC
NA TRBD2 TRBJ2-3 TRBV5-1 CASSATSGRDTQYF TGCGCCAGCAGCGCGACTAGCGGGAGAGATACGCAGTATTTT
many NA TRBJ2-3 TRBV29-1 CSVGLQGSTDTQYF TGCAGCGTTGGTCTCCAGGGAAGCACAGATACGCAGTATTTT
many NA TRBJ1-1 TRBV7-9 CASSFRQNLNTEAFF TGTGCCAGCAGCTTTAGACAGAACCTTAACACTGAAGCTTTCTTT
NA NA TRBJ1-2 TRBV9 CASSVGTAVLYGYTF TGTGCCAGCAGCGTCGGGACCGCCGTCCTCTATGGCTACACCTTC
many NA TRBJ1-1 TRBV20-1 CSASPDGPGTEAFF TGCAGTGCTAGCCCGGACGGCCCTGGCACTGAAGCTTTCTTT
few NA TRBJ2-1 TRBV6-1 CASRNGQTSEQFF TGTGCCAGTAGAAATGGACAGACCAGTGAGCAGTTCTTC
many TRBD1 TRBJ2-1 TRBV12-5 CASGLAGQGVLNEQFF TGTGCTAGTGGTTTGGCCGGACAGGGGGTCCTAAATGAGCAGTTCTTC
few NA TRBJ2-7 TRBV13 CASSLGQNEQYF TGTGCCAGCAGCTTAGGTCAAAACGAGCAGTACTTC
many NA TRBJ2-4 TRBV27 CASSRRGILAKNIQYF TGTGCCAGCAGTCGTCGGGGGATACTAGCCAAAAACATTCAGTACTTC
many NA TRBJ2-7 TRBV13 CASSRQEVYEQYF TGTGCCAGCAGCCGACAGGAAGTTTACGAGCAGTACTTC
NA TRBD1 TRBJ1-1 TRBV6-2/TRBV6-3 CASSELGGTGAAEAFF TGTGCCAGCAGTGAACTTGGGGGGACAGGGGCGGCTGAAGCTTTCTTT
few NA TRBJ2-6 TRBV15 CATSRDVFRGAAGANVLTF TGTGCCACCAGCAGAGATGTGTTTCGGGGGGCGGCTGGGGCCAACGTCCTGACTTTC
many TRBD2 TRBJ2-2 TRBV24-1 CATRGGLATGELFF TGTGCCACCAGGGGGGGACTAGCTACCGGGGAGCTGTTTTTT
NA TRBD2 TRBJ2-2 TRBV18 CASSLTSEHTGELFF TGTGCCAGCTCCCTGACTAGCGAACACACCGGGGAGCTGTTTTTT
NA TRBD1 TRBJ1-2 TRBV27 CASSPAGTGMLYGCTF TGTGCCAGCTCTCCCGCCGGGACAGGGATGCTCTATGGCTGCACCTTC
few TRBD2 TRBJ2-7 TRBV4-2 CASSQEGGLAGGPYEQYF TGTGCCAGCAGCCAAGAAGGAGGACTAGCGGGAGGGCCGTACGAGCAGTACTTC
many NA TRBJ1-2 TRBV11-2 CASSFQGYTF TGTGCCAGCAGCTTCCAAGGCTACACCTTC
many TRBD1 TRBJ2-1 TRBV11-2 CASSFEQGNYNEQFF TGTGCCAGCAGCTTTGAACAGGGGAACTACAATGAGCAGTTCTTC
many NA TRBJ1-1 TRBV18 CASSPPRGEAFF TGTGCCAGCTCACCACCGAGAGGAGAAGCTTTCTTT
NA NA TRBJ1-2 TRBV19 CASSIPGRAHGYTF TGTGCCAGTAGTATCCCCGGCAGGGCCCATGGCTACACCTTC
NA NA TRBJ2-7 TRBV7-9 CASSLIISEQYF TGTGCCAGCAGCTTAATAATAAGCGAGCAGTACTTC
many NA TRBJ2-2 TRBV11-2 CASSRFGTFGELFF TGTGCCAGCAGCCGATTCGGGACATTCGGGGAGCTGTTTTTT
few TRBD1 TRBJ1-6 TRBV5-1 CASSLVDRPGGPLHF TGCGCCAGCAGCCTTGTGGACAGGCCTGGGGGACCCCTCCACTTT
NA TRBD2 TRBJ2-5 TRBV18 CASSPQTSGQETQYF TGTGCCAGCTCACCACAGACTAGCGGACAAGAGACCCAGTACTTC
NA NA TRBJ2-3 TRBV9 CASSQSLGEMGDTQYF TGTGCCAGCAGCCAGTCGCTGGGGGAGATGGGAGATACGCAGTATTTT
many NA TRBJ2-3 TRBV11-2 CASSIHSGDTQYF TGTGCCAGCAGCATCCATAGCGGAGATACGCAGTATTTT
many TRBD1 TRBJ1-1 TRBV27 CASSPNRGLDTEAFF TGTGCCAGCAGTCCTAACAGGGGACTCGACACTGAAGCTTTCTTT
few TRBD1 TRBJ1-3 TRBV9 CASSGQGIVSGNTIYF TGTGCCAGCAGCGGACAGGGTATTGTCTCTGGAAACACCATATATTTT
many TRBD2 TRBJ2-3 TRBV2 CASKGTSGLTDTQYF TGTGCCAGCAAGGGGACTAGCGGCTTAACAGATACGCAGTATTTT